This TCR beta chain appears in the sequencing data of a study of Ad26.COV2.S vaccination and SARS-CoV-2 variants. The treatment is: approximately 18 received Ad26.COV2.S at low or high dose, single or two shots; about 5 received placebo; per-sample allocation not given. Sampling was done on day 63 after the first vaccine or placebo injection. Repertoires were generated with immunoSEQ multiplex PCR, while TCRdb's copy carries only in-frame clones and drops some. The table has roughly 700,000 clones, around 90% seen once. Concerning this clone: Its antigen is currently unknown.

Germline-derived CDR1 and CDR2 are SGHRS and YFSETQ. The CDR3 has 14 residues. V gave up 1 base and J gave up 2 bases, with 9 bases separating them. Study results and limitations: Quantification of TCR breadth and depth may have yielded underestimates of total T cell responses.

The chain employs TRBV5-1 and TRBJ2-5, with a possible D match to TRBD2 (6 bases). This clonotype originated in a person between 18 and 65 years old who received the Ad26.COV2.S COVID-19 vaccine or a placebo. Sample: peripheral blood, taken in a trial of Ad26.COV2.S vaccine versus placebo. CDR3 in DNA: TGCGCCAGCAGCTTGTGGGACTTACAAGAGACCCAGTACTTC. Amino acids: CASSLWDLQETQYF.